This entry features one T cell receptor beta chain sequence. The sample originates from a study of blood T cell repertoires in COVID-19. Background on the study: Acute-phase and convalescent COVID-19 samples originated in the United States, Italy and Spain. Sources were T cells, B-cell-depleted T cells, or PBMCs; the material itself was cDNA or gDNA.

Authors' processing steps: Scientists estimated how many nucleated cells there were by amplifying reference gene primers. Generated by immunoSEQ multiplex PCR, the TCRdb table keeps only in-frame clones and is missing some. That table furnishes V, J and clone size, whereas the DNA furnished D and trimming. The table has roughly 220,000 clones, 86% seen once. Material for sequencing was peripheral blood. The sequence was collected from a man younger than 45 who had recovered from COVID-19.

The CDR3: CASSQNPDRRNTIYF. DNA for the CDR3: TGCGCCAGCAGCCAAAATCCCGACAGGAGAAACACCATATATTTT. The rearrangement joins TRBV4-3 to TRBJ1-3, with a weak D call TRBD1 (6 bases). V was shortened by 2 bases and J by 5 bases, with 13 bases between the two germline ends. This CDR3 comprises 15 residues. Germline V CDR1 and CDR2: LGHNA, YSLEER.